Listed below are T cell receptor beta chains from one sample, sequenced in a study of shared clonotypes between healthy human individuals. Measured with immunoSEQ multiplex PCR; TCRdb has only the in-frame clones, and not every one. The data show some 1 million clones, 75% seen once. Sequencing used memory CD4+ T cells sorted from blood. The receptors shown here come from a man aged 18 to 29 in good health. The CDR3 runs from the conserved cysteine through the conserved F or W. Fields, in order: CDR3 protein, CDR3 DNA, D gene, J gene, clone size, V gene. D genes are given only for firm matches. Rows may omit the clone size; those that give it use once, few, many or a size class.

CDR3 protein: CASRYSGGGETQYF
CDR3 DNA: TGTGCCAGCAGATATAGCGGGGGTGGGGAGACCCAGTACTTC
D gene: TRBD2
J gene: TRBJ2-5
clone size: NA
V gene: TRBV6-1

CDR3 protein: CASSDPPGVAMNTEAFF
CDR3 DNA: TGTGCCAGCAGTGACCCACCAGGGGTAGCGATGAACACTGAAGCTTTCTTT
D gene: NA
J gene: TRBJ1-1
clone size: few
V gene: TRBV27

CDR3 protein: CASSEHHGATEAFF
CDR3 DNA: TGTGCCAGCAGTGAACATCATGGAGCCACTGAAGCTTTCTTT
D gene: NA
J gene: TRBJ1-1
clone size: NA
V gene: TRBV25-1

CDR3 protein: CASSSPDLGEGYEQYF
CDR3 DNA: TGTGCCAGCAGCTCCCCGGATCTAGGGGAGGGTTACGAGCAGTACTTC
D gene: TRBD2
J gene: TRBJ2-7
clone size: NA
V gene: TRBV6-6

CDR3 protein: CAWDVGAGDQETQYF
CDR3 DNA: TGTGCCTGGGACGTGGGGGCGGGGGACCAAGAGACCCAGTACTTC
D gene: NA
J gene: TRBJ2-5
clone size: NA
V gene: TRBV30

CDR3 protein: CASSLVQGAETQYF
CDR3 DNA: TGCGCCAGCAGCTTGGTACAGGGGGCAGAGACCCAGTACTTC
D gene: TRBD1
J gene: TRBJ2-5
clone size: NA
V gene: TRBV5-1

CDR3 protein: CASSKLSQRGPYEQYF
CDR3 DNA: TGTGCCAGCAGCAAATTATCCCAGCGGGGTCCCTACGAGCAGTACTTC
D gene: NA
J gene: TRBJ2-7
clone size: NA
V gene: TRBV21-1

CDR3 protein: CASSLLLNEQFF
CDR3 DNA: TGTGCCAGCAGCCTCCTCCTTAATGAGCAGTTCTTC
D gene: NA
J gene: TRBJ2-1
clone size: NA
V gene: TRBV7-2

CDR3 protein: CASTFGQVDNSPLHF
CDR3 DNA: TGTGCCAGTACCTTCGGACAGGTCGACAATTCACCCCTCCACTTT
D gene: TRBD1
J gene: TRBJ1-6
clone size: NA
V gene: TRBV19

CDR3 protein: CASSLGWENIQYF
CDR3 DNA: TGCGCCAGCAGCTTGGGGTGGGAAAACATTCAGTACTTC
D gene: NA
J gene: TRBJ2-4
clone size: NA
V gene: TRBV5-1

CDR3 protein: CASSLAGLSQETQYF
CDR3 DNA: TGCGCCAGCAGCTTGGCCGGATTATCCCAAGAGACCCAGTACTTC
D gene: NA
J gene: TRBJ2-5
clone size: NA
V gene: TRBV5-1

CDR3 protein: CATSRTGAISYNEQFF
CDR3 DNA: TGTGCCACCAGCAGGACAGGGGCTATATCCTACAATGAGCAGTTCTTC
D gene: TRBD1
J gene: TRBJ2-1
clone size: NA
V gene: TRBV15

CDR3 protein: CASSLSAAPGNEQFF
CDR3 DNA: TGTGCCAGCAGCCTCTCGGCGGCCCCGGGCAATGAGCAGTTCTTC
D gene: NA
J gene: TRBJ2-1
clone size: NA
V gene: TRBV6-5

CDR3 protein: CASSPPTGNYGYTF
CDR3 DNA: TGCGCCAGCAGCCCGCCCACAGGGAACTATGGCTACACCTTC
D gene: NA
J gene: TRBJ1-2
clone size: NA
V gene: TRBV5-1

CDR3 protein: CASRPSVGEQYF
CDR3 DNA: TGTGCCAGCAGACCCTCCGTTGGCGAGCAGTACTTC
D gene: NA
J gene: TRBJ2-7
clone size: once
V gene: TRBV6-5

CDR3 protein: CASRTSMNTEAFF
CDR3 DNA: TGCGCCAGCCGCACGTCCATGAACACTGAAGCTTTCTTT
D gene: NA
J gene: TRBJ1-1
clone size: few
V gene: TRBV5-1

CDR3 protein: CASSSSWGLAEKNIQYF
CDR3 DNA: TGCGCCAGCAGCTCCTCATGGGGACTAGCGGAGAAAAACATTCAGTACTTC
D gene: TRBD2
J gene: TRBJ2-4
clone size: NA
V gene: TRBV5-1

CDR3 protein: CAISEAHQGQETQYF
CDR3 DNA: TGTGCCATCAGTGAGGCCCACCAGGGACAAGAGACCCAGTACTTC
D gene: NA
J gene: TRBJ2-5
clone size: NA
V gene: TRBV10-3

CDR3 protein: CASRPGDREAFF
CDR3 DNA: TGTGCCAGCAGACCCGGAGACAGGGAAGCTTTCTTT
D gene: NA
J gene: TRBJ1-1
clone size: NA
V gene: TRBV6-1

CDR3 protein: CASTLAMGNAYEQYF
CDR3 DNA: TGTGCCAGCACCCTCGCCATGGGAAACGCCTACGAGCAGTACTTC
D gene: NA
J gene: TRBJ2-7
clone size: once
V gene: TRBV28

CDR3 protein: CASSVKGNALFF
CDR3 DNA: TGTGCCAGCAGTGTAAAGGGGAATGCCCTGTTTTTT
D gene: NA
J gene: TRBJ1-4
clone size: few
V gene: TRBV6-4

CDR3 protein: CASSLRGDTGELFF
CDR3 DNA: TGTGCCAGCAGCCTCCGGGGGGACACCGGGGAGCTGTTTTTT
D gene: TRBD2
J gene: TRBJ2-2
clone size: few
V gene: TRBV6-6

CDR3 protein: CAWSVAGGYEQYF
CDR3 DNA: TGTGCCTGGAGTGTCGCGGGGGGATACGAGCAGTACTTC
D gene: TRBD2
J gene: TRBJ2-7
clone size: NA
V gene: TRBV30

CDR3 protein: CASSHRDRGSNEQFF
CDR3 DNA: TGTGCCAGCAGTCACCGGGACAGGGGATCCAATGAGCAGTTCTTC
D gene: TRBD1
J gene: TRBJ2-1
clone size: few
V gene: TRBV6-6

CDR3 protein: CASSLVTSERDEQFF
CDR3 DNA: TGCGCCAGCAGCTTGGTGACTTCGGAGCGGGATGAGCAGTTCTTC
D gene: NA
J gene: TRBJ2-1
clone size: NA
V gene: TRBV5-1

CDR3 protein: CASSISRAYGYTF
CDR3 DNA: TGTGCCAGTAGTATCAGCCGGGCCTATGGCTACACCTTC
D gene: NA
J gene: TRBJ1-2
clone size: NA
V gene: TRBV19

CDR3 protein: CASSYRGNQPQHF
CDR3 DNA: TGTGCCAGCAGCTACAGGGGCAATCAGCCCCAGCATTTT
D gene: NA
J gene: TRBJ1-5
clone size: few
V gene: TRBV7-2

CDR3 protein: CASSESGASGVEAFF
CDR3 DNA: TGCGCCAGCAGTGAGTCAGGGGCCTCGGGGGTTGAAGCTTTCTTT
D gene: NA
J gene: TRBJ1-1
clone size: NA
V gene: TRBV10-1

CDR3 protein: CAIRTGTGDTGELFF
CDR3 DNA: TGTGCCATAAGAACCGGGACAGGGGACACCGGGGAGCTGTTTTTT
D gene: TRBD1
J gene: TRBJ2-2
clone size: NA
V gene: TRBV10-3

CDR3 protein: CASSLFSQGYVLTF
CDR3 DNA: TGTGCCAGCAGTTTATTCTCTCAGGGTTACGTCCTGACTTTC
D gene: NA
J gene: TRBJ2-6
clone size: few
V gene: TRBV28

CDR3 protein: CASRVDRKNSPLHF
CDR3 DNA: TGTGCCAGCAGGGTGGACAGAAAAAATTCACCCCTCCACTTT
D gene: NA
J gene: TRBJ1-6
clone size: once
V gene: TRBV6-5

CDR3 protein: CASSLYGGDGQPQYF
CDR3 DNA: TGTGCCAGCAGCTTGTACGGCGGGGACGGCCAGCCCCAGTATTTT
D gene: NA
J gene: TRBJ2-3
clone size: NA
V gene: TRBV5-6

CDR3 protein: CSAGTVNTEAFF
CDR3 DNA: TGCAGCGCCGGGACGGTGAACACTGAAGCTTTCTTT
D gene: NA
J gene: TRBJ1-1
clone size: NA
V gene: TRBV29-1

CDR3 protein: CSVGGVNQPQHF
CDR3 DNA: TGCAGCGTGGGGGGGGTAAATCAGCCCCAGCATTTT
D gene: NA
J gene: TRBJ1-5
clone size: NA
V gene: TRBV29-1

CDR3 protein: CASTTFEMGVGEQYF
CDR3 DNA: TGTGCCAGCACCACTTTCGAGATGGGGGTCGGCGAGCAGTACTTC
D gene: NA
J gene: TRBJ2-7
clone size: NA
V gene: TRBV7-3

CDR3 protein: CASSLRASSGANVLTF
CDR3 DNA: TGTGCCAGCAGTTTGCGGGCCTCGTCTGGGGCCAACGTCCTGACTTTC
D gene: NA
J gene: TRBJ2-6
clone size: once
V gene: TRBV28

CDR3 protein: CASSLVAGGTYEQYF
CDR3 DNA: TGTGCCAGCAGCTTAGTGGCAGGGGGAACCTACGAGCAGTACTTC
D gene: TRBD1
J gene: TRBJ2-7
clone size: NA
V gene: TRBV7-9

CDR3 protein: CASSDWEGADYGYTF
CDR3 DNA: TGTGCCAGCAGTGACTGGGAGGGGGCGGACTATGGCTACACCTTC
D gene: TRBD1
J gene: TRBJ1-2
clone size: once
V gene: TRBV6-4